A selection of T cell receptor beta chains follows, all from one sample in a study of T cells after yellow fever vaccination. Using its own MiXCR run on the 5' RACE reads, TCRdb lists one record per CDR3 protein. The sample comprises 150,000 or so distinct CDR3 sequences, approximately 9.7% of which are singletons, and roughly 33% rests with the top ten. Sample: CD8+ T cells sorted from PBMCs, taken 45 days after the yellow fever booster vaccination. The receptors come from a man between 18 and 29 years old who received the YFV17D yellow fever vaccine. Both conserved end residues are part of each CDR3. Each record gives: CDR3 protein, CDR3 DNA, D gene, clone size, V gene, J gene. A D gene is named only where the DNA matches it firmly. Where a row states a size, it is once, few, many or the class of an expanded clone; other rows omit it.

CDR3: CASRKGTPYEQYF
DNA: TGCGCCAGCAGAAAAGGGACCCCTTACGAGCAGTACTTC
D: -
size: -
V: TRBV5-1
J: TRBJ2-7

CDR3: CASSLEVPAGAGELFF
DNA: TGTGCCAGCAGTCTCGAGGTTCCAGCGGGGGCCGGGGAGCTGTTTTTT
D: TRBD2
size: -
V: TRBV12-3/TRBV12-4
J: TRBJ2-2

CDR3: CASSKGTGNTIYF
DNA: TGTGCCAGCAGCAAAGGGACTGGAAACACCATATATTTT
D: -
size: -
V: TRBV9
J: TRBJ1-3

CDR3: CASSFWGDNSPLHF
DNA: TGTGCCAGCAGTTTCTGGGGGGATAATTCACCCCTCCACTTT
D: -
size: few
V: TRBV12-3/TRBV12-4
J: TRBJ1-6

CDR3: CASSLDRSPNEQYF
DNA: TGTGCCAGCAGCTTAGACAGATCTCCCAACGAGCAGTACTTC
D: -
size: few
V: TRBV7-2
J: TRBJ2-7

CDR3: CASSATSGGVGEQYF
DNA: TGTGCCAGCAGTGCGACTAGCGGGGGAGTAGGTGAGCAGTACTTC
D: TRBD2
size: few
V: TRBV6-1
J: TRBJ2-7

CDR3: CSVRGTGEGSTEAFF
DNA: TGCTCGGTGAGGGGCACAGGGGAAGGGAGCACTGAAGCTTTCTTT
D: TRBD1
size: few
V: TRBV29-1
J: TRBJ1-1

CDR3: CASSQDGGSDTQYF
DNA: TGCGCCAGCAGCCAAGATGGGGGTTCCGATACGCAGTATTTT
D: -
size: few
V: TRBV4-1
J: TRBJ2-3

CDR3: CSARDVDRVNEQFF
DNA: TGCAGTGCTAGAGATGTGGACAGGGTGAATGAGCAGTTCTTC
D: TRBD1
size: many
V: TRBV20-1
J: TRBJ2-1

CDR3: CLRGSHYGYTF
DNA: TGCCTAAGGGGCTCCCACTATGGCTACACCTTC
D: -
size: many
V: TRBV20-1
J: TRBJ1-2

CDR3: CASSLSSGGVYNEQFF
DNA: TGTGCCAGCAGCTTATCTAGCGGGGGGGTGTACAATGAGCAGTTCTTC
D: TRBD2
size: -
V: TRBV7-2
J: TRBJ2-1

CDR3: CASSPFPGLAYNEQFF
DNA: TGTGCCAGCTCACCATTTCCGGGACTAGCCTACAATGAGCAGTTCTTC
D: TRBD2
size: many
V: TRBV18
J: TRBJ2-1

CDR3: CASSLDRGRGNTIYF
DNA: TGTGCCAGCAGCTTAGACAGGGGCCGGGGAAACACCATATATTTT
D: TRBD1
size: -
V: TRBV7-8
J: TRBJ1-3

CDR3: CASRATIDTQYF
DNA: TGTGCCAGCAGGGCTACGATAGATACGCAGTATTTT
D: -
size: -
V: TRBV12-3/TRBV12-4
J: TRBJ2-3

CDR3: CASSRLDGTGDFRGWNEKLFF
DNA: TGCGCCAGCAGCCGTCTGGACGGGACAGGGGATTTCAGGGGTTGGAATGAAAAACTGTTTTTT
D: TRBD1
size: few
V: TRBV4-3
J: TRBJ1-4

CDR3: CATSDPGQGQGTQYF
DNA: TGTGCCACCAGTGATCCCGGACAGGGACAGGGAACGCAGTATTTT
D: TRBD1
size: many
V: TRBV24-1
J: TRBJ2-3

CDR3: CASSLRWGAGQPQHF
DNA: TGTGCCAGCAGTTTGCGGTGGGGGGCCGGGCAGCCCCAGCATTTT
D: -
size: few
V: TRBV27
J: TRBJ1-5

CDR3: CASSYSTAFVSSYNSPLHF
DNA: TGTGCCAGCAGTTACTCGACGGCTTTTGTCTCGTCCTATAATTCACCCCTCCACTTT
D: -
size: few
V: TRBV6-2/TRBV6-3
J: TRBJ1-6

CDR3: CASSFRGTADYGYTF
DNA: TGTGCCAGCTCTTTTCGGGGGACGGCCGACTATGGCTACACCTTC
D: -
size: few
V: TRBV18
J: TRBJ1-2

CDR3: CASSLRQENQPQHF
DNA: TGTGCCAGCAGTTTACGCCAGGAGAATCAGCCCCAGCATTTT
D: -
size: -
V: TRBV27
J: TRBJ1-5

CDR3: CASSLPVAVDRAADTQYF
DNA: TGTGCCAGCAGCTTGCCGGTTGCCGTGGACAGGGCCGCAGATACGCAGTATTTT
D: TRBD1
size: many
V: TRBV5-6
J: TRBJ2-3

CDR3: CASSQTGTGANVLTF
DNA: TGTGCCAGCAGCCAGACAGGGACTGGGGCCAACGTCCTGACTTTC
D: TRBD1
size: many
V: TRBV7-9
J: TRBJ2-6

CDR3: CASSTGLVGLQETQYF
DNA: TGTGCCAGCAGCACCGGACTAGTGGGCCTCCAAGAGACCCAGTACTTC
D: TRBD2
size: -
V: TRBV7-2
J: TRBJ2-5

CDR3: CASSVAHQETQYF
DNA: TGTGCCAGCAGCGTAGCCCACCAAGAGACCCAGTACTTC
D: -
size: few
V: TRBV9
J: TRBJ2-5

CDR3: CASRNRGNEQFF
DNA: TGTGCCAGCAGGAACAGGGGAAATGAGCAGTTCTTC
D: TRBD1
size: once
V: TRBV6-5
J: TRBJ2-1

CDR3: CAISPGTQAGDTQYF
DNA: TGTGCCATCAGCCCCGGGACTCAGGCAGGAGATACGCAGTATTTT
D: -
size: few
V: TRBV10-3
J: TRBJ2-3

CDR3: CSAREPSNQPQHF
DNA: TGCAGTGCTAGAGAGCCAAGCAATCAGCCCCAGCATTTT
D: -
size: -
V: TRBV20-1
J: TRBJ1-5

CDR3: CASSAPERPEQYF
DNA: TGTGCCAGCAGCGCCCCGGAAAGGCCTGAGCAGTACTTC
D: -
size: -
V: TRBV7-2
J: TRBJ2-7

CDR3: CASDYRAQETQYF
DNA: TGTGCCAGCGATTACAGGGCCCAAGAGACCCAGTACTTC
D: -
size: few
V: TRBV2
J: TRBJ2-5

CDR3: CASSLGRPGEAFF
DNA: TGTGCCAGCAGCTTAGGGCGTCCAGGAGAAGCTTTCTTT
D: -
size: few
V: TRBV7-2
J: TRBJ1-1

CDR3: CASSLSGANYGYTF
DNA: TGTGCCAGCAGTTTATCAGGCGCTAACTATGGCTACACCTTC
D: -
size: -
V: TRBV27
J: TRBJ1-2

CDR3: CASSTAGGELFF
DNA: TGTGCCAGCAGCACCGCGGGCGGGGAGCTGTTTTTT
D: -
size: -
V: TRBV7-9
J: TRBJ2-2

CDR3: CASSPIGTGAAYEQYF
DNA: TGCGCCAGCAGCCCGATCGGGACAGGGGCGGCCTACGAGCAGTACTTC
D: TRBD1
size: many
V: TRBV4-1
J: TRBJ2-7

CDR3: CASSRGTDADSPLHF
DNA: TGCGCCAGCAGCCGCGGGACGGACGCGGATTCACCCCTCCACTTT
D: -
size: -
V: TRBV5-1
J: TRBJ1-6

CDR3: CASGGQGDTDTQYF
DNA: TGCGCCAGTGGGGGCCAGGGGGACACAGATACGCAGTATTTT
D: TRBD1
size: -
V: TRBV10-2
J: TRBJ2-3

CDR3: CASRPTGGRTEAFF
DNA: TGTGCCAGCAGGCCCACAGGGGGGAGGACTGAAGCTTTCTTT
D: TRBD1
size: few
V: TRBV28
J: TRBJ1-1

CDR3: CASSHPGGSRNEQFF
DNA: TGTGCCAGCAGCCACCCGGGGGGCTCTCGCAATGAGCAGTTCTTC
D: -
size: few
V: TRBV7-3
J: TRBJ2-1

CDR3: CASSPPRGVSRETQYF
DNA: TGTGCCAGCAGCCCCCCCAGGGGTGTTTCCCGCGAGACCCAGTACTTC
D: -
size: few
V: TRBV6-1
J: TRBJ2-5

CDR3: CASSAVPGRTGELFF
DNA: TGTGCCAGCAGCGCCGTCCCGGGACGTACCGGGGAGCTGTTTTTT
D: -
size: -
V: TRBV9
J: TRBJ2-2

CDR3: CASSLSLVGNTEAFF
DNA: TGTGCCAGCAGCCTCAGTCTTGTGGGGAACACTGAAGCTTTCTTT
D: -
size: -
V: TRBV7-3
J: TRBJ1-1